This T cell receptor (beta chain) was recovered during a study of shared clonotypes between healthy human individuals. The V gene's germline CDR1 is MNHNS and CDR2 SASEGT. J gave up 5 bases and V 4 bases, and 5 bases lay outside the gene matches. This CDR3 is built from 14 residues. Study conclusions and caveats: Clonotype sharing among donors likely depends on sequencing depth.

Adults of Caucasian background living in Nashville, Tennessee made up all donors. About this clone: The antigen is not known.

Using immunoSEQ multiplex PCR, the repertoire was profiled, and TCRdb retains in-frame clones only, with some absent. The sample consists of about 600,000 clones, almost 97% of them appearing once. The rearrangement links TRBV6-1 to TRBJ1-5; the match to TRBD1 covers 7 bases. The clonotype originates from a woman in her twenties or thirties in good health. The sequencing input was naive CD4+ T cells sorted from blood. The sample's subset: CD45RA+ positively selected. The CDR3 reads CASSAARGDQPQHF. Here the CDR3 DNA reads TGTGCCAGCAGTGCGGCCAGGGGGGATCAGCCCCAGCATTTT.